This T cell receptor (beta chain) was captured in a study of T cells in Graves' hyperthyroidism and ophthalmopathy. This clonotype was counted many times. Antigen specificity is unknown. Germline values: CDR1 SEHNR, CDR2 FQNEAQ (reference sequence). V was clipped by 5 bases and J by 10 bases; unmatched bases: 7. The CDR3 has 14 amino acids. RNA transcripts were the template for amplifying TCR beta CDR3 regions. Primed by the HTBI set, a first-round RT-PCR was run on the TCR CDR3. A single record per CDR3 protein comes from TCRdb applying MiXCR to the multiplex PCR reads. In the table there are about 610,000 distinct CDR3 sequences, under 60% of which are singletons. Study conclusions and caveats: Researchers report that a 13 V-J model separated ophthalmopathy from stable hyperthyroidism.

This clonotype was obtained from a woman in her late teens or twenties with Graves' hyperthyroidism. The gene calls are TRBV7-9 and TRBJ1-6; 8 bases align to TRBD1. The sequencing sample was made of peripheral blood or thyroid tissue (not recorded which). The CDR3 region has the DNA TGTGCCAGCAGCCGTGGACAGGGAGGGTCACCCCTCCACTTT. It encodes CASSRGQGGSPLHF.